The 27 T cell receptor beta chains below come from one sample, sequenced in a study of cytomegalovirus exposure and HLA in healthy donors. The PCR contained 60 Vbeta and 13 Jbeta primers. The repertoire was sequenced with immunoSEQ multiplex PCR; TCRdb's copy has only in-frame clones and lacks some. Of more than 150,000 clones in the sample, roughly 77% were seen once. Input material: PBMCs. The receptor set was obtained from a woman in her 30s in good health and CMV-seronegative.

The V gene is TRBV29-1, the J gene TRBJ2-2; 12 bases match TRBD2. The CDR3 spans 16 residues. V lost 5 bases and J lost 5; bases outside the gene matches: 9. Germline CDR1 reads SQVTM; CDR2 reads ANQGSEA. The CDR3 here is CSVRLAGAAGTGELFF. DNA for the CDR3: TGCAGCGTTCGACTAGCGGGGGCGGCTGGGACCGGGGAGCTGTTTTTT.

The V gene is TRBV6-5, the J gene TRBJ2-5; TRBD1 might be the D (7 bases). V lost 2 bases to trimming and J lost 5 bases, with 18 bases between them. Germline V gene data show CDR1 as MNHEY and CDR2 as SVGAGI. This CDR3 contains 16 residues. The CDR3 reads CASSYQGRGVEETQYF. The CDR3 bases are TGTGCCAGCAGTTACCAAGGCAGGGGGGTAGAGGAGACCCAGTACTTC.

The chain is built from TRBV12-1 and TRBJ1-5; the table's D call, TRBD1, was not checked against the DNA. TRBV12-1 is a pseudogene. CDR3 length: 15 residues. DNA for the CDR3: TGTGCCAGCAGCACACAGGGTTGCAGCAATCAGCCCCAGCATTTT. It is translated as CASSTQGCSNQPQHF.

The V gene is TRBV7-2, the J gene TRBJ2-7, with D tentatively TRBD1 (6 bases). Trimming pared 3 bases from V and 5 bases from J, leaving 14 bases between. The germline CDR1 and CDR2 sequences are SGHTA and FQGNSA. This CDR3 region has 14 residues. The CDR3 is CASSFARGPDEQYF. CDR3 nucleotides: TGTGCCAGCAGCTTCGCCAGGGGCCCCGACGAGCAGTACTTC.

In the case of this clone: The junction departs from germline at one end; a sequencing error may be responsible. V and J are TRBV7-8 and TRBJ2-3, with 11 bases aligning to TRBD2. Germline-derived CDR1 and CDR2 are SGHVS and FQNEAQ. The CDR3 is 13 residues long. The CDR3 protein is CASSFPKLAGASF. The CDR3 DNA reads as TGTGCCAGCAGCTTCCCCAAACTAGCGGGGGCCTCTTTT.

The DNA of the CDR3 is TGTGCCAGCAGCCCCCGGGCTGGGGGCCGTTCCGGTCCCCTCCACTTT. Amino acids: CASSPRAGGRSGPLHF. The chain is built from TRBV21-1 and TRBJ1-6; whether TRBD1, the table's D call, matches the DNA was not checked. TRBV21-1 is noted as a pseudogene. The CDR3 is made up of 16 amino acids.

The chain links TRBV6-6 to TRBJ2-1; no definite D call. Looked up from germline, CDR1 is MNHNY and CDR2 is SVGAGI (reference sequence). This CDR3 region has 12 residues. With 8 bases removed from V and 9 bases from J, the gap between germline ends came to 14 bases. The CDR3: CASQAGGLEQFF. DNA of the CDR3: TGTGCCAGCCAGGCTGGTGGTCTTGAGCAGTTCTTC.

The chain is built from TRBV5-5 and TRBJ2-3; 7 bases agree with TRBD1. The CDR3 contains 14 residues. The germline V gene encodes CDR1 SGHKS and CDR2 YYEKEE (reference sequence). V was clipped by 5 bases and J by 0 bases; unmatched bases: 3. CDR3 coding DNA: TGTGCCAGCAGAGGGGGCCGGAGCACAGATACGCAGTATTTT. Encoded protein: CASRGGRSTDTQYF.

About this clone: One junction end disagrees with the germline gene, perhaps due to a read error. The chain carries TRBV27 and TRBJ2-7; D unclear. CDR1 MNHEY and CDR2 SMNVEV come from the germline V gene (reference sequence). The CDR3 extends over 13 amino acids. CDR3 sequence reads: CASSKEASHEQYF. As DNA, the CDR3 is TGTGCCAGCAGCAAAGAGGCCTCCCACGAGCAGTACTTC.

This chain uses TRBV5-4 with TRBJ1-3; the D is unclear. The CDR3 runs 15 residues. Trimming took 5 bases from V and 0 from J, leaving 12 bases between them. The germline V gene has CDR1 SGHNT and CDR2 YYREEE (reference sequence). DNA of the CDR3: TGTGCCAGCAGGTTACAGACCAGCTCTGGAAACACCATATATTTT. This codes for CASRLQTSSGNTIYF.

This clone was counted between two and nine times. The V and J genes are TRBV7-7 and TRBJ2-2, with 9 bases aligning to TRBD2. This CDR3 spans 17 amino acids. Trimming took 1 base from V and 4 from J; bases not matched to a gene: 7. Germline V gives CDR1 SSHAT, CDR2 FNYEAQ (reference sequence). CDR3 amino acids: CASSLEAGGIGTGELFF. DNA of the CDR3: TGTGCCAGCAGCTTAGAAGCGGGGGGAATCGGCACCGGGGAGCTGTTTTTT.

The chain employs TRBV18 and TRBJ1-2; no definite D call. V was cut by 3 bases and J by 8 bases, with 7 bases left in between. The CDR3 covers 11 residues. The germline gives CDR1 KGHSH, CDR2 LQKENI. CDR3 in amino acids: CASSPVQGYTF. The CDR3 coding sequence is TGTGCCAGCTCACCCGTGCAGGGCTACACCTTC.

The rearrangement uses TRBV21-1 and TRBJ1-5. TRBV21-1 is a recognized pseudogene. This CDR3 spans 18 amino acids. CDR3 residues: CASSKVRRAGRVNQPQHF. CDR3 in DNA: TGTGCCAGCAGCAAAGTAAGGAGGGCAGGGAGGGTCAATCAGCCCCAGCATTTT.

CDR3 coding DNA: TGTGCCAGCAGCTACTCCACTAGTCCCGAAGCTTTCTTT. Translation gives CASSYSTSPEAFF. This sequence joins TRBV7-8 and TRBJ1-1; the D is unclear. Germline CDR1 reads SGHVS; CDR2 reads FQNEAQ. Trimming shortened V by 4 bases and J by 8 bases, and 14 bases separated the two germline ends. This CDR3 region has 13 residues.

The rearrangement links TRBV29-1 to TRBJ1-2; the match to TRBD1 covers 10 bases. Per the germline V gene, CDR1 is SQVTM and CDR2 is ANQGSEA. The V segment lost 7 bases and the J segment 4 bases; nucleotides outside the gene matches: 12. There are 15 residues in the CDR3. CDR3 loop: CSATLGDRGGYGYTF. The CDR3 DNA sequence: TGCAGCGCTACCCTGGGGGACAGGGGAGGCTATGGCTACACCTTC.

The chain uses TRBV27 and TRBJ2-3; D gene ambiguous. Deletions cut 8 bases from V and 0 bases from J, with 15 bases between. This CDR3 is built from 15 residues. Per germline, CDR1 MNHEY and CDR2 SMNVEV (reference sequence). The CDR3 coding sequence is TGTGCCAGCCGCAAAGAGAGCACTAGCACAGATACGCAGTATTTT. Its protein product is CASRKESTSTDTQYF.

This clone was detected only a few times. This sample includes further DNA sequences coding for the same CDR3. The rearrangement joins TRBV5-1 to TRBJ1-4; D perhaps matches TRBD1 (6 bases). There are 14 residues in the CDR3. Germline CDR1 is SGHRS and CDR2 is YFSETQ. V lost 2 bases, J lost 2 bases, and 7 bases lay in between. The CDR3 reads CASSLQGTNEKLFF. The CDR3 DNA sequence: TGCGCCAGCAGCTTACAGGGCACTAATGAAAAACTGTTTTTT.

V and J are TRBV9 and TRBJ2-2; D is perhaps TRBD1 (6 bases). V dropped 4 bases and J dropped 5 bases, with 18 bases sitting between them. Germline V CDR1 and CDR2: SGDLS, YYNGEE. The length of the CDR3 is 16 residues. The CDR3 nucleotides read TGTGCCAGCAGCACACGCACTAGGGGGAGTACCGGGGAGCTGTTTTTT. Its translation is CASSTRTRGSTGELFF.

This clone came up once. The CDR3 protein is CASSTPTGGLSYSNQPQHF. CDR3 in DNA: TGTGCCAGTAGTACCCCGACAGGGGGCCTGTCTTATAGCAATCAGCCCCAGCATTTT. The rearrangement uses TRBV19 and TRBJ1-5; 10 bases align to TRBD1. The CDR3 extends over 19 amino acids. Trimming removed 4 bases from V and 0 bases from J; junction bases left unmatched: 12. CDR1 and CDR2 from the germline V gene are LNHDA and SQIVND (reference sequence).

The V call is TRBV7-9, the J call TRBJ2-5; 7 positions agree with TRBD1. With V trimmed by 4 bases and J by 1 base, 3 bases remained unmatched. The germline CDR1 and CDR2 sequences are SEHNR and FQNEAQ (reference sequence). CDR3 size: 14 residues. DNA for the CDR3: TGTGCCAGCAGCTCGACAGGGCCCCAAGAGACCCAGTACTTC. This translates into CASSSTGPQETQYF.

This clone has only a few counts. The gene calls are TRBV4-1 and TRBJ2-7; 9 bases line up with TRBD1. CDR1 MGHRA and CDR2 YSYEKL come from the germline V gene. The V and J ends lost 2 bases and 3 bases, in that order; junction bases with no gene match: 5. This CDR3 region has 15 residues. CDR3 sequence reads: CASSQPGQGVYEQYF. CDR3 nucleotide sequence: TGCGCCAGCAGCCAACCGGGACAGGGAGTCTACGAGCAGTACTTC.

V usage is TRBV9 and J usage is TRBJ1-2, with TRBD1 matching over 7 bases. From germline, CDR1 is SGDLS and CDR2 YYNGEE. J lost 4 bases, V lost 2 bases, and 5 bases had no gene match. The CDR3 is made up of 14 amino acids. Here the CDR3 reads CASSVRDSSYGYTF. CDR3 nucleotides: TGTGCCAGCAGCGTCCGGGACAGCTCCTATGGCTACACCTTC.

The rearrangement links TRBV18 to TRBJ2-5; the match to TRBD2 covers 11 bases. This CDR3 is 17 amino acids long. CDR1 and CDR2 from the germline V gene are KGHSH and LQKENI. V shed 2 bases and J 2 bases; nucleotides not matched to a gene: 7. The CDR3 DNA follows: TGTGCCAGCTCACCAACTCGACTAGCGGGGCAACAAGAGACCCAGTACTTC. Its translation: CASSPTRLAGQQETQYF. The entire variable domain, with the rest obtained from reference TRBV18 and TRBJ2-5, is as follows: NAGVMQNPRHLVRRRGQEARLRCSPMKGHSHVYWYRQLPEEGLKFMVYLQKENIIDESGMPKERFSAEFPKEGPSILRIQQVVRGDSAAYFCASSPTRLAGQQETQYFGPGTRLLVL.

V gene TRBV19 combines with J gene TRBJ2-7, with 10 bases lining up with TRBD2. This CDR3 is 16 amino acids long. V trimming: 5 bases; J trimming: 5 bases; junction bases outside the gene matches: 12. Germline-derived CDR1 and CDR2 are LNHDA and SQIVND (reference sequence). The CDR3 bases are TGTGCCAGTAGTCCCCCCTTTGAGCGGGGGGGCGACGAGCAGTACTTC. Translated, it gives CASSPPFERGGDEQYF.

This clone was detected a few times. V gene TRBV7-9 combines with J gene TRBJ1-2; TRBD1 agrees at 8 bases. The CDR3 spans 17 residues. J gave up 3 bases and V 5 bases, and 14 bases lay outside the gene matches. The germline gives CDR1 SEHNR, CDR2 FQNEAQ (reference sequence). DNA of the CDR3: TGTGCCAGCAGCCCTGGACAGGGAAGGATTAAGGACTATGGCTACACCTTC. Translation gives CASSPGQGRIKDYGYTF.

The gene calls are TRBV5-1 and TRBJ2-7; TRBD1 aligns across 10 bases. Germline CDR1 reads SGHRS; CDR2 reads YFSETQ. The V gene end was trimmed by 2 bases and the J gene end by 2 bases; junction bases not matched to a gene: 13. The CDR3 loop spans 18 amino acids. The CDR3 sequence is CASSLLAGQGVIPYEQYF. Written as DNA, the CDR3 is TGCGCCAGCAGCTTATTGGCAGGACAGGGGGTCATACCCTACGAGCAGTACTTC.

The chain couples TRBV20-1 to TRBJ2-7, with 7 nucleotides matching TRBD2. In germline, CDR1 is DFQATT, CDR2 SNEGSKA (reference sequence). The CDR3 consists of 11 residues. V lost 6 bases, J lost 5 bases, and 4 bases stayed unmatched. Here the CDR3 reads CSARLADEQYF. The CDR3 bases are TGCAGTGCCCGACTAGCCGACGAGCAGTACTTC.